These 9 T cell receptor beta chains originate from one sample sequenced in a study of T cells expressing NK-cell markers (dated by TCRdb to 2020 to 2021). To prepare the library, 5' RACE was applied. Reads for this sample came from an Illumina HiSeq 2000. The reads went through TCRdb reprocessing, and each CDR3 protein sequence gets one entry with no DNA. The sample table includes 300,000 to 450,000 distinct CDR3 sequences. 4% to 6.5% of the sample comes from the top ten. Sequencing used blood T cells: a sorted CD56 or NKG2C T cell subset, CD4+ or CD8+ T cells, or bulk PBMC T cells (not recorded which). These receptors all come from a man aged 18-75 years in good health.

The V and J genes are TRBV3-1 and TRBJ2-7; the D call from TCRdb, TRBD1, cannot be confirmed without DNA. Looked up from germline, CDR1 is LGHDT and CDR2 is YNNKEL (reference sequence). This CDR3 has 14 residues. The CDR3 here is CASSQATGTREQYF.

J is TRBJ1-1 and V is TRBV7-9. The germline CDR1 and CDR2 sequences are SEHNR and FQNEAQ (reference sequence). The CDR3 consists of 14 residues. The CDR3 loop reads CASIKSASLAEAFF.

The chain employs TRBV20-1 and TRBJ2-1; TCRdb calls TRBD1, which cannot be checked without DNA. Germline V gene data show CDR1 as DFQATT and CDR2 as SNEGSKA (reference sequence). The CDR3 covers 17 residues. The CDR3 loop is CSASSAGRRQGINEQFF.

This rearrangement joins TRBV15 to TRBJ1-1; TCRdb returns TRBD1, unconfirmable since there is no DNA. CDR1 and CDR2 (germline): LNHNV, YYDKDF (reference sequence). The CDR3 has 16 amino acids. The CDR3 loop is CATSRGTQGHFAEAFF. The variable domain in full, completed from reference TRBV15 and TRBJ1-1, reads DAMVIQNPRYQVTQFGKPVTLSCSQTLNHNVMYWYQQKSSQAPKLLFHYYDKDFNNEADTPDNFQSRRPNTSFCFLDIRSPGLGDTAMYLCATSRGTQGHFAEAFFGQGTRLTVV.

The V call is TRBV18, the J call TRBJ2-5; checking the TCRdb D call of TRBD1 is not possible without DNA. In germline, CDR1 is KGHSH, CDR2 LQKENI. CDR3 length: 17 amino acids. Here the CDR3 reads CASSWGRYESGSETQYF.

The chain carries TRBV12-3 or TRBV12-4 and TRBJ1-2; TCRdb calls TRBD1, which cannot be checked without DNA. The length of the CDR3 is 15 residues. This CDR3 is CASAGTTGAAGGYTF.

The chain uses TRBV6-5 and TRBJ1-2; TCRdb names TRBD1, which stays unverified in the absence of DNA. Germline CDR1 is MNHEY and CDR2 is SVGAGI. The CDR3 covers 13 residues. CDR3 amino acids: CASSYSAGQGGTF.

V and J are TRBV6-1 and TRBJ2-1; TCRdb designates TRBD1, a call that cannot be tested without DNA. CDR1 is MNHNS and CDR2 is SASEGT in the germline V gene. The CDR3 spans 15 residues. CDR3 residues: CASRGTGITYNEQFF.

This sequence joins TRBV9 and TRBJ2-1; TCRdb picks TRBD1, but there is no DNA to check that call. The CDR3 consists of 15 residues. The germline gives CDR1 SGDLS, CDR2 YYNGEE. This CDR3 reads CASSGHSRPGDEQFF.